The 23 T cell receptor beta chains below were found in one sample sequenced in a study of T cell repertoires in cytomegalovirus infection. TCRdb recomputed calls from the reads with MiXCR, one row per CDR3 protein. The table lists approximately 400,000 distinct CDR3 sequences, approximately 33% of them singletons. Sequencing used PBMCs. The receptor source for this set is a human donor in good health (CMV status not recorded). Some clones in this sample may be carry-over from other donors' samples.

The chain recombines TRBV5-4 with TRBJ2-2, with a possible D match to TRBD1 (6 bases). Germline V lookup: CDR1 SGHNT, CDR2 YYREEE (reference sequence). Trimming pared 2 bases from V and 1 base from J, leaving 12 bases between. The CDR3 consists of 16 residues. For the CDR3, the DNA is TGTGCCAGCAGCTTAACCGGGACAAAGAACACCGGGGAGCTGTTTTTT. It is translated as CASSLTGTKNTGELFF.

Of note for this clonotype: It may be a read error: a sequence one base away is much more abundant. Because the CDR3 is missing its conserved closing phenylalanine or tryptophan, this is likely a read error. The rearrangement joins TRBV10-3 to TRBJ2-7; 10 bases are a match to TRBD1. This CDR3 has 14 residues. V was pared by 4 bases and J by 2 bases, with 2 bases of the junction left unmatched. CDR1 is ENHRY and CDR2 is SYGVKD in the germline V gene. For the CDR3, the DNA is TGTGCCATCAGTGCGACAGGGGGCCCCTACGAGCAGTACTGC. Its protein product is CAISATGGPYEQYC.

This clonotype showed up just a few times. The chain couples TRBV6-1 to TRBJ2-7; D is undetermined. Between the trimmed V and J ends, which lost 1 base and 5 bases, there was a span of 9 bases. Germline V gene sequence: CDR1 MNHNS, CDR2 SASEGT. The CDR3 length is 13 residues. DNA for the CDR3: TGTGCCAGCAGTGAAGGGGTGCGGAACGAGCAGTACTTC. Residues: CASSEGVRNEQYF.

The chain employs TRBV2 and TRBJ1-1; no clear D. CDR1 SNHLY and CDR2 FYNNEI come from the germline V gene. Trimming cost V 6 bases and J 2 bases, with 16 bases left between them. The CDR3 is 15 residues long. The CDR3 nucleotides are TGTGCCAGCAGGCAACGCTATCCTCTAAACACTGAAGCTTTCTTT. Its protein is CASRQRYPLNTEAFF.

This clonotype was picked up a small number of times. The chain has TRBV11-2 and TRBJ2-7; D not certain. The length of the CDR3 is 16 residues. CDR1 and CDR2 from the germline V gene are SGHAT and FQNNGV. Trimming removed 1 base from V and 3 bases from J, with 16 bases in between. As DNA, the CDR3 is TGTGCCAGCAGCTTAGTGCAGGACGTAGGATTCTACGAGCAGTACTTC. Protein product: CASSLVQDVGFYEQYF.

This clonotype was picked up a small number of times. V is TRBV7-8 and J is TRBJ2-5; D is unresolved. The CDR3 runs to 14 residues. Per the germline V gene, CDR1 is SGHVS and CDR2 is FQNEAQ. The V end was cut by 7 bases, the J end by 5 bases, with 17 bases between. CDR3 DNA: TGTGCCAGCACCCGTCGCGAGGTTCGTGAGACCCAGTACTTC. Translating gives CASTRREVRETQYF. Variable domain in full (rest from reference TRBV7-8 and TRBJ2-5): GAGVSQSPRYKVAKRGQDVALRCDPISGHVSLFWYQQALGQGPEFLTYFQNEAQLDKSGLPSDRFFAERPEGSVSTLKIQRTQQEDSAVYLCASTRREVRETQYFGPGTRLLVL.

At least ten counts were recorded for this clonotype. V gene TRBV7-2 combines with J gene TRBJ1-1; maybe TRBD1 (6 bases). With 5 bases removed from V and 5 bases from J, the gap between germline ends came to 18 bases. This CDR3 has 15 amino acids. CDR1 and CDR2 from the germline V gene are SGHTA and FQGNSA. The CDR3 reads CASSPRGGEWTEAFF. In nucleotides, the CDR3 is TGTGCCAGCAGCCCAAGGGGGGGCGAATGGACTGAAGCTTTCTTT.

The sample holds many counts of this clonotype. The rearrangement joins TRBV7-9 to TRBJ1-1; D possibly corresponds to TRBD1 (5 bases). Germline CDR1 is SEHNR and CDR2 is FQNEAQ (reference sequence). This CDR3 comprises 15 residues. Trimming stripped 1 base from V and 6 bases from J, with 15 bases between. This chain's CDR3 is CASSLGQGRSSEAFF. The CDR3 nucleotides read TGTGCCAGCAGCTTAGGTCAGGGAAGGTCCTCTGAAGCTTTCTTT.

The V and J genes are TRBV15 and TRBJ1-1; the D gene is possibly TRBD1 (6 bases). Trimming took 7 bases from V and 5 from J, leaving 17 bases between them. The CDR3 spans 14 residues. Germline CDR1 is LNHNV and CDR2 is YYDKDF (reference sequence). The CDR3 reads CATKVWGAQTEAFF. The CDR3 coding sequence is TGTGCCACCAAGGTATGGGGGGCGCAGACTGAAGCTTTCTTT.

The CDR3 bases are TGTGCCACCAGCTCTCCAAAAGGGGCGTATAGCAATCAGCCCCAGCATTTT. Translated: CATSSPKGAYSNQPQHF. The J gene is TRBJ1-5, the V gene TRBV15, with a weak D call TRBD1 (5 bases). CDR1 is LNHNV, CDR2 YYDKDF, per germline (reference sequence). This CDR3 region has 17 residues. V was shortened by 5 bases and J by 0 bases, with 17 bases between the two germline ends.

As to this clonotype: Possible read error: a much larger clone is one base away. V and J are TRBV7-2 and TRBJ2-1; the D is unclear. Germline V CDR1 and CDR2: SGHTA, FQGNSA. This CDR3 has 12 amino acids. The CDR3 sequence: CASSSPNNAQFF. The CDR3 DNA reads TGTGCCAGCAGCTCCCCCAACAATGCGCAGTTCTTC.

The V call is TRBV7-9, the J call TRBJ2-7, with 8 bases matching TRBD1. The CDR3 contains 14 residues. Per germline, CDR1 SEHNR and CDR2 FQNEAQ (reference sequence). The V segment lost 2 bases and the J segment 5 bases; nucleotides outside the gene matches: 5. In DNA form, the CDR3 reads TGTGCCAGCAGCTTAAGGACAGGGATGAACGAGCAGTACTTC. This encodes CASSLRTGMNEQYF.

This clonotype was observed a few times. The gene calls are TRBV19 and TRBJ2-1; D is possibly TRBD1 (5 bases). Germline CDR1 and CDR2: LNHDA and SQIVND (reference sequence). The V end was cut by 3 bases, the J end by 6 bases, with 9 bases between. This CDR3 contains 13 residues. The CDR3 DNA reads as TGTGCCAGTAGTATTGGGGCAGCCAATGAGCAGTTCTTC. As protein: CASSIGAANEQFF.

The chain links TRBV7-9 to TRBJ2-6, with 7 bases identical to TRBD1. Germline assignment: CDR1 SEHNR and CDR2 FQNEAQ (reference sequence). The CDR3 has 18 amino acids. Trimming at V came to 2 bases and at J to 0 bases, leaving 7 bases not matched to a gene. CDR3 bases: TGTGCCAGCAGCTTATGGGACAGCGCACACTCTGGGGCCAACGTCCTGACTTTC. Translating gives CASSLWDSAHSGANVLTF.

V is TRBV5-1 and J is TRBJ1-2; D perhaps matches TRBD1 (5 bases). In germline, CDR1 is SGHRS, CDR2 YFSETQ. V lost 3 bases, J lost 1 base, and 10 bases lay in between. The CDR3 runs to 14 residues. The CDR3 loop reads CASSWRGINYGYTF. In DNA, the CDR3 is TGCGCCAGCAGCTGGAGGGGAATTAACTATGGCTACACCTTC.

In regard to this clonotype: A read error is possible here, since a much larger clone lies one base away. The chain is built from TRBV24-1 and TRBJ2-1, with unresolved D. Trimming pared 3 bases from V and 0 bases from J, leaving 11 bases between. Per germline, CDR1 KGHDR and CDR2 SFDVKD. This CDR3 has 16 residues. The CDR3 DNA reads TGTGCCACCAGTGATCTACGGTGGGGCTCCTACAATGAGCAGTTCTTC. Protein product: CATSDLRWGSYNEQFF.

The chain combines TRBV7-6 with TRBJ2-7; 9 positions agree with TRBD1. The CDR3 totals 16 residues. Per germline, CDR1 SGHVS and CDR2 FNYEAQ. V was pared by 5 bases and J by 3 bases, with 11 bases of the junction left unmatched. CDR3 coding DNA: TGTGCCAGCAGCCCCCTGGCGGGACAGGGTTTCTACGAGCAGTACTTC. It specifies CASSPLAGQGFYEQYF. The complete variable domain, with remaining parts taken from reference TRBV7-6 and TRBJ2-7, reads GAGVSQSPRYKVTKRGQDVALRCDPISGHVSLYWYRQALGQGPEFLTYFNYEAQQDKSGLPNDRFSAERPEGSISTLTIQRTEQRDSAMYRCASSPLAGQGFYEQYFGPGTRLTVT.

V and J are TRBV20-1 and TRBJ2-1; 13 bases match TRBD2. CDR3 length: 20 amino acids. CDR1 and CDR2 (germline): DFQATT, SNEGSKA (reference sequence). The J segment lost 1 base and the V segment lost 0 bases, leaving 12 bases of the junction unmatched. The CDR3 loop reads CSAREELGLAGASSYNEQFF. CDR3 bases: TGCAGTGCTAGAGAAGAACTAGGACTAGCGGGGGCTTCTTCCTACAATGAGCAGTTCTTC.

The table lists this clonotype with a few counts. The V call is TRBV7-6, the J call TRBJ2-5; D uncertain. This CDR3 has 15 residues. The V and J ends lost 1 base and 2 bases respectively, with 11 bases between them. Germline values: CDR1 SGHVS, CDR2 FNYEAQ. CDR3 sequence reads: CASSLGISAQETQYF. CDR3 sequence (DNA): TGTGCCAGCAGCTTAGGGATTTCCGCACAAGAGACCCAGTACTTC.

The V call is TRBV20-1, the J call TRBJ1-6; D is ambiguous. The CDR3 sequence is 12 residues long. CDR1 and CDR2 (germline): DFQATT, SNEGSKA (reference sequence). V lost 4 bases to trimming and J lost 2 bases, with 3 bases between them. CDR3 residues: CSAITYNSPLHF. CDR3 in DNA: TGCAGTGCTATTACCTATAATTCACCCCTCCACTTT.

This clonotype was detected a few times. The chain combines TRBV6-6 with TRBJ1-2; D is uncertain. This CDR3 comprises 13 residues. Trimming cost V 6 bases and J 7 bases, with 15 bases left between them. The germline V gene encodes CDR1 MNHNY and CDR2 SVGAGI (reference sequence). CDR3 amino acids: CASSSSGRSGYTF. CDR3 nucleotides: TGTGCCAGCAGCTCCTCAGGTCGGAGTGGCTACACCTTC.

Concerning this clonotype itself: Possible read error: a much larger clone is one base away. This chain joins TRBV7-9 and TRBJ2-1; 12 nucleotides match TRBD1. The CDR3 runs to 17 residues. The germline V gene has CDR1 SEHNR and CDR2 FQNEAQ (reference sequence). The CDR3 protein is CASSITPGQGAKDEQLF. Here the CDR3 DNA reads TGTGCCAGCAGCATCACTCCGGGACAGGGGGCTAAGGATGAGCAGCTCTTC.

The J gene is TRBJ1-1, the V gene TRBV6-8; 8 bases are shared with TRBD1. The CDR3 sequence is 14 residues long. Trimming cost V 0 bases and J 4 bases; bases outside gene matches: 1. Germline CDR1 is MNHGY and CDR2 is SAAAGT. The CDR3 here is CASSYSTGVTEAFF. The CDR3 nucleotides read TGTGCCAGCAGTTACTCGACAGGGGTCACTGAAGCTTTCTTT.